This TCR beta chain was captured in a study of T cell changes during pregnancy in multiple sclerosis. Only in-frame clones appear in the TCRdb table, and some are missing; sequencing was by immunoSEQ multiplex PCR. Altogether around 100,000 clones are present, about nine tenths being singletons, with the ten largest covering around 3.5%. The CDR3 runs to 13 residues. Trimming cost V 2 bases and J 9 bases, with 13 bases left between them. CDR1 is MGHDK, CDR2 SYGVNS, per germline. The source of this sequence is a female donor with multiple sclerosis, enrolled in a pregnancy study. Sequencing was performed on peripheral blood, taken after pregnancy. V usage is TRBV25-1 and J usage is TRBJ1-1, with a weak D call TRBD1 (5 bases). The CDR3 DNA reads as TGTGCCAGCAGTGAAATGGGCAGGGATAAAGCTTTCTTT. The encoded protein is CASSEMGRDKAFF.